The clone carrying this T cell receptor (beta chain) has at least ten counts. What it binds is not known. Unique molecular identifiers were built into the TCRbeta library. TCRdb passed the PCR reads through MiXCR, listing each CDR3 protein once. The sample lists fewer than 450,000 distinct CDR3 sequences; around 16% were seen once. This specimen comes from a study of T-cell reconstitution after alpha-beta-depleted transplantation in children. Whole-study results and caveats: Roughly two months post-transplant, alpha-beta T cells reportedly originated from several hundred graft clones that had expanded.

Germline V gene data show CDR1 as LNHNV and CDR2 as YYDKDF (reference sequence). Trimming removed 2 bases at V and 0 bases at J, with 7 bases between. The CDR3 sequence is 14 residues long. This specimen consisted of PBMCs, mostly from graft donor cells, obtained 360 days after TCRalphabeta/CD19-depleted stem cell transplant. This clonotype was obtained from a male patient aged 2-9 years who had a stem cell transplant for acute lymphoblastic leukemia, so the T cells may come from the graft donor. This sequence joins TRBV15 and TRBJ2-5, with TRBD2 as a possible D gene (6 bases). CDR3 DNA sequence: TGTGCCACCAGCAGACGGGGGTACCAAGAGACCCAGTACTTC. It is translated as CATSRRGYQETQYF.